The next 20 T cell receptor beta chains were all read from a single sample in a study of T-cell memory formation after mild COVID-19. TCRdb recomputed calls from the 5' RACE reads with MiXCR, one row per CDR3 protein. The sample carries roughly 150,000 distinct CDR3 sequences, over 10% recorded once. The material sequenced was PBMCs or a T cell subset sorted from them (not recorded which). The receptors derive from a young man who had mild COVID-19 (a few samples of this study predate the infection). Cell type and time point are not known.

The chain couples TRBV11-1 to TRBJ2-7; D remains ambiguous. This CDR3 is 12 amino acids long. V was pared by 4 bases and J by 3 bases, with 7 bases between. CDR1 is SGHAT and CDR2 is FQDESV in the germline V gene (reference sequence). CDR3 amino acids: CASSSGFYEQYF. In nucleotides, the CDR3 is TGTGCCAGCAGCTCCGGGTTCTACGAGCAGTACTTC.

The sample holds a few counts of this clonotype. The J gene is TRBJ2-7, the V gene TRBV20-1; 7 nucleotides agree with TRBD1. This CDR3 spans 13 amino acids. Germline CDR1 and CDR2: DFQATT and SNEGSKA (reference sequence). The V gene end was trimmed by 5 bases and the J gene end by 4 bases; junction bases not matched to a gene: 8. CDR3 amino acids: CSASRTGLYEQYV. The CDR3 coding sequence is TGCAGTGCTTCCCGGACAGGCTTGTACGAGCAGTACGTC.

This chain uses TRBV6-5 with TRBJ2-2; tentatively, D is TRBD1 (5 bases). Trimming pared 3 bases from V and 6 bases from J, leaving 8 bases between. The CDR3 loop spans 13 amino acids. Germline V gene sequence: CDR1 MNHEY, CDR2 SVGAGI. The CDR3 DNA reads TGTGCCAGCAGTTATCAGGGTTCCGGGGAGCTGTTTTTT. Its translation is CASSYQGSGELFF.

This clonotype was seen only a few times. The CDR3 loop is CASSRQGQEGEQYF. In DNA, the CDR3 is TGTGCCAGCTCACGACAGGGGCAGGAGGGTGAGCAGTACTTC. The V and J genes are TRBV18 and TRBJ2-7, with TRBD1 matching 8 bases. Germline values: CDR1 KGHSH, CDR2 LQKENI. The CDR3 is 14 amino acids. V lost 4 bases and J lost 7; bases outside the gene matches: 9.

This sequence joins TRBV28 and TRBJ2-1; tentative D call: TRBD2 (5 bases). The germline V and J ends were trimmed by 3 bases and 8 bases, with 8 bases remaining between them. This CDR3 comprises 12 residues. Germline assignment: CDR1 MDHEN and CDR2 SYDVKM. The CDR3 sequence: CASSFGVYEQFF. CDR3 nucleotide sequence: TGTGCCAGCAGTTTCGGGGTTTATGAGCAGTTCTTC.

CDR3 in amino acids: CASSLGQGVTDTQYF. CDR3 bases: TGCGCCAGCAGCCTCGGACAGGGCGTCACAGATACGCAGTATTTT. The chain couples TRBV4-1 to TRBJ2-3; TRBD1 matches at 8 bases. J lost 2 bases, V lost 4 bases, and 5 bases had no gene match. This CDR3 comprises 15 residues. Germline values: CDR1 MGHRA, CDR2 YSYEKL.

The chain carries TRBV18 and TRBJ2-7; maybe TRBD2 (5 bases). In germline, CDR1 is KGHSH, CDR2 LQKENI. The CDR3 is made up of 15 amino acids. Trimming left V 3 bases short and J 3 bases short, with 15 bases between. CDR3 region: CASSPMFVGSYEQYF. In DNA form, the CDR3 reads TGTGCCAGCTCACCGATGTTTGTGGGGAGCTACGAGCAGTACTTC. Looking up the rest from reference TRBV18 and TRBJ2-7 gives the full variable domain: NAGVMQNPRHLVRRRGQEARLRCSPMKGHSHVYWYRQLPEEGLKFMVYLQKENIIDESGMPKERFSAEFPKEGPSILRIQQVVRGDSAAYFCASSPMFVGSYEQYFGPGTRLTVT.

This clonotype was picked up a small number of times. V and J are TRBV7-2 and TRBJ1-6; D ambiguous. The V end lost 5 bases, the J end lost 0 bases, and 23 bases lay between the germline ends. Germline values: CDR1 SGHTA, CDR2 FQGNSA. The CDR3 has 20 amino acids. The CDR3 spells CASSLTAHGRSSSYNSPLHF. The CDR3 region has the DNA TGTGCCAGCAGCCTTACAGCGCACGGACGGTCAAGCTCCTATAATTCACCCCTCCACTTT.

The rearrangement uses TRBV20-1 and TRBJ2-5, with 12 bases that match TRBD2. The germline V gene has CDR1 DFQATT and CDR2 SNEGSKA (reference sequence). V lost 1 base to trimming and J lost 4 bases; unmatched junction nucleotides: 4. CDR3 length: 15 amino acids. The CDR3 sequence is CSARAASGGVETQYF. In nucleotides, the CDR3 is TGCAGTGCTAGAGCTGCTAGCGGGGGGGTAGAGACCCAGTACTTC.

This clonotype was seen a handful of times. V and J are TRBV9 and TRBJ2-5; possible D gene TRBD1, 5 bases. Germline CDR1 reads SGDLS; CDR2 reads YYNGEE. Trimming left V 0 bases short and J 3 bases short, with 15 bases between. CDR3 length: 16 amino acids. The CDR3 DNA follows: TGTGCCAGCAGCGTAGAGGGCAGGGCGAGAGAAGAGACCCAGTACTTC. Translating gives CASSVEGRAREETQYF.

This CDR3 reads CSVKGGTMMEQFF. CDR3 in DNA: TGCAGCGTAAAGGGCGGGACAATGATGGAGCAGTTCTTC. V usage is TRBV29-1 and J usage is TRBJ2-1; D is possibly TRBD1 or TRBD2 (6 bases each). V was clipped by 6 bases and J by 10 bases, with 19 bases between them. The CDR3 loop spans 13 amino acids. The V gene's germline CDR1 is SQVTM and CDR2 ANQGSEA.

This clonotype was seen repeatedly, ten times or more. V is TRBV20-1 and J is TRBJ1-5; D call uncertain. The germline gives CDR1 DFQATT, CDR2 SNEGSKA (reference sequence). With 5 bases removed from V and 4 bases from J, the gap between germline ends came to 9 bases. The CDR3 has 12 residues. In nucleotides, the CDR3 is TGCAGTGCTGTTTCCGGGAATCAGCCCCAGCATTTT. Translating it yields CSAVSGNQPQHF.

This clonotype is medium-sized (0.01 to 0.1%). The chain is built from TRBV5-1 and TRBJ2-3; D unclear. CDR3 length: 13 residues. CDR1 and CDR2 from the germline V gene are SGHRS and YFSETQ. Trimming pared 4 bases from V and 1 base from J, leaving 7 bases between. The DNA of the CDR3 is TGCGCCAGCAGCCCCGACCGCACAGATACGCAGTATTTT. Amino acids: CASSPDRTDTQYF.

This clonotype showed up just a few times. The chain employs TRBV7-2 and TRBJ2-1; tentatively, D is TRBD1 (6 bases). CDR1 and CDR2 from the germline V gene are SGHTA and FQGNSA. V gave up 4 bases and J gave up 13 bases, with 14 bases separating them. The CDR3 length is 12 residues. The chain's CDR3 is CASSSIGTQQFF. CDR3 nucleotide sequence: TGTGCCAGCAGCTCCATCGGGACACAACAGTTCTTC. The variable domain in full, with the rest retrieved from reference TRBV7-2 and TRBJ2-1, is GAGVSQSPSNKVTEKGKDVELRCDPISGHTALYWYRQSLGQGLEFLIYFQGNSAPDKSGLPSDRFSAERTGGSVSTLTIQRTQQEDSAVYLCASSSIGTQQFFGPGTRLTVL.

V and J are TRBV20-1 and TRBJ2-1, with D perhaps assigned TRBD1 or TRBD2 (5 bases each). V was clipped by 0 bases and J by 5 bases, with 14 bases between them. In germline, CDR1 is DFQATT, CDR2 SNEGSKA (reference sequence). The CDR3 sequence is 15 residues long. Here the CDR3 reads CSARDPGLGDNEQFF. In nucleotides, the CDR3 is TGCAGTGCTAGAGACCCTGGGCTGGGGGACAATGAGCAGTTCTTC.

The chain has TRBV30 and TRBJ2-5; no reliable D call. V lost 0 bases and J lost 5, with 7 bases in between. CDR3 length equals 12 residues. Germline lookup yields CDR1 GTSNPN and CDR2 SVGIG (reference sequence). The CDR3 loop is CAWSVLGETQYF. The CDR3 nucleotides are TGTGCCTGGAGTGTACTCGGGGAGACCCAGTACTTC.

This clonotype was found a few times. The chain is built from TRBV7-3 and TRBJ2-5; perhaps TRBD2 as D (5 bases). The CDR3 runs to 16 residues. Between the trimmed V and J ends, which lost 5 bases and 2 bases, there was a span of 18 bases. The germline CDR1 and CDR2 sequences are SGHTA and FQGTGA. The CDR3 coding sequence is TGTGCCAGCAGCCCGGCCCTAGCCCCAGGTCAAGAGACCCAGTACTTC. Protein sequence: CASSPALAPGQETQYF.

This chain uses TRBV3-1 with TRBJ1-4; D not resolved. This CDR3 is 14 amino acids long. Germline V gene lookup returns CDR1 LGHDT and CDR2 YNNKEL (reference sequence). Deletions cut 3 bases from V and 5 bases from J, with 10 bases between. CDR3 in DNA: TGTGCCAGCAGCCACAGTAGAGCAAATGAAAAACTGTTTTTT. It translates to CASSHSRANEKLFF. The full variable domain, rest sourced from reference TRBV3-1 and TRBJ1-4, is DTAVSQTPKYLVTQMGNDKSIKCEQNLGHDTMYWYKQDSKKFLKIMFSYNNKELIINETVPNRFSPKSPDKAHLNLHINSLELGDSAVYFCASSHSRANEKLFFGSGTQLSVL.

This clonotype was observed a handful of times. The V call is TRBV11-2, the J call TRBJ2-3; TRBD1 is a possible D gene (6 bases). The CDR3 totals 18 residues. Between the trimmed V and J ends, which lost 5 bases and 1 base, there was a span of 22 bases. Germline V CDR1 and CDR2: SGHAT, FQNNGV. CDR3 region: CASSVGSGTWVRTDTQYF. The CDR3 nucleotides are TGTGCCAGCAGCGTAGGGTCCGGGACATGGGTCCGCACAGATACGCAGTATTTT.

This chain's CDR3 is CASSQASGNEQFF. CDR3 nucleotides: TGTGCCAGCAGCCAAGCAAGCGGCAATGAGCAGTTCTTC. V and J are TRBV3-1 and TRBJ2-1; D might be TRBD2 (5 bases). Germline assignment: CDR1 LGHDT and CDR2 YNNKEL (reference sequence). The V and J ends lost 1 base and 6 bases respectively, with 7 bases between them. The CDR3 length is 13 residues.